This TCR beta chain was identified in a study of human thymus T cells. Method: immunoSEQ multiplex PCR; TCRdb's copy keeps in-frame clones and lacks some. The table has about 130,000 clones, around 96% seen once. Resections were taken during corrective heart surgery, and the thymus tissue came from these. Trimming took 0 bases from V and 3 from J, leaving 16 bases between them. The CDR3 is 17 residues long. Germline CDR1 reads LGHNA; CDR2 reads YSLEER. This TCR was sampled from a boy under three years old with a congenital heart defect but otherwise immunologically healthy. The chain carries TRBV4-3 and TRBJ2-3; possibly TRBD1 or TRBD2 for D (5 bases each). Sequenced input: thymus tissue. The CDR3 bases are TGCGCCAGCAGCCAAGATGACCCAAGGGGCGGGACAGATACGCAGTATTTT. Its protein product is CASSQDDPRGGTDTQYF.